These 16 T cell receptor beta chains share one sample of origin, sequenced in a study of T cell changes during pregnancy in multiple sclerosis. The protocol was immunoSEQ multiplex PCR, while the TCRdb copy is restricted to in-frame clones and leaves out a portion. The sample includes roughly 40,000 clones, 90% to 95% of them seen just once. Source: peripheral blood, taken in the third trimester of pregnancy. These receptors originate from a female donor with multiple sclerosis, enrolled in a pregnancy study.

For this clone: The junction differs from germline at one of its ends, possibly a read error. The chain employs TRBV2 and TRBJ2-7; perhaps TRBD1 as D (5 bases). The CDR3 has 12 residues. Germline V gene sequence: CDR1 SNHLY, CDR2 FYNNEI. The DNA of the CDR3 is TGTACCAGCAGTCAGGGTTCCTACGAGCAGTACTTC. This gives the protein CTSSQGSYEQYF.

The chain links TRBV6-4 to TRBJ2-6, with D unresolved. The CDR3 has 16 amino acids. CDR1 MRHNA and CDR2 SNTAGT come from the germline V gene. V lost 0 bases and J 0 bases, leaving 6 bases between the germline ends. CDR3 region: CASSDSPSSGANVLTF. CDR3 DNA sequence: TGTGCCAGCAGTGACTCCCCGAGCTCTGGGGCCAACGTCCTGACTTTC.

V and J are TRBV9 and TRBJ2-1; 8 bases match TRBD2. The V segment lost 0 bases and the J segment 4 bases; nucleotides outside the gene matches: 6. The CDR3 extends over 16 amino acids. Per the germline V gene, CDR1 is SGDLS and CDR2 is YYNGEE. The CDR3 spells CASSVGLALSYNEQFF. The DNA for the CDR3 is TGTGCCAGCAGCGTAGGACTAGCGCTTAGTTACAATGAGCAGTTCTTC.

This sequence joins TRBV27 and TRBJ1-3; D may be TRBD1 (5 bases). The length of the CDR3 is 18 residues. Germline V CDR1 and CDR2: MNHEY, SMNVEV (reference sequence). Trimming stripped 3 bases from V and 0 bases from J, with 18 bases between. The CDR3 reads CASSFWSHSGASGNTIYF. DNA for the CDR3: TGTGCCAGCAGTTTTTGGTCCCATAGCGGGGCCTCTGGAAACACCATATATTTT.

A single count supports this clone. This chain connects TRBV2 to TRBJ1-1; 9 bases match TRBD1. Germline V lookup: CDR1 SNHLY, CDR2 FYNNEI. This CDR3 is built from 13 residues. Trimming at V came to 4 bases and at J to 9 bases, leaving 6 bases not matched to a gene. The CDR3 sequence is CASSAATGGKAFF. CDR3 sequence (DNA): TGTGCCAGCAGTGCGGCGACAGGGGGAAAAGCTTTCTTT.

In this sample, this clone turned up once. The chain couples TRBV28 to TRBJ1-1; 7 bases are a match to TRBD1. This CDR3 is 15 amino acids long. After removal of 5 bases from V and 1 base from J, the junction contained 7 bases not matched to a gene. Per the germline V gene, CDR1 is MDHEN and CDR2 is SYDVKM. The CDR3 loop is CASSGLTGWNTEAFF. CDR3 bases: TGTGCCAGCAGTGGGTTGACAGGGTGGAACACTGAAGCTTTCTTT.

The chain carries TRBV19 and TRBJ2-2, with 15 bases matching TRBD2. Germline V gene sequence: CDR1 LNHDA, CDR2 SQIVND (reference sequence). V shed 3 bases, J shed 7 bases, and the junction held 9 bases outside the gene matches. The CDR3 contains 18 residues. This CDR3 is CASSIQLGLAGGFGELFF. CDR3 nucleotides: TGTGCCAGTAGTATTCAGTTAGGACTAGCGGGAGGGTTCGGGGAGCTGTTTTTT.

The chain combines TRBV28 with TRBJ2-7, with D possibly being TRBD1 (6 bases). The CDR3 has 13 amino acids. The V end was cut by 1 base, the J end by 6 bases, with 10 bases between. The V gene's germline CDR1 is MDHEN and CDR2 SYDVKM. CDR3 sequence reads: CASSLLGGIEQYF. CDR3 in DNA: TGTGCCAGCAGTTTATTAGGGGGAATCGAGCAGTACTTC. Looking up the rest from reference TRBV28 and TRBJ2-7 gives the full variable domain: DVKVTQSSRYLVKRTGEKVFLECVQDMDHENMFWYRQDPGLGLRLIYFSYDVKMKEKGDIPEGYSVSREKKERFSLILESASTNQTSMYLCASSLLGGIEQYFGPGTRLTVT.

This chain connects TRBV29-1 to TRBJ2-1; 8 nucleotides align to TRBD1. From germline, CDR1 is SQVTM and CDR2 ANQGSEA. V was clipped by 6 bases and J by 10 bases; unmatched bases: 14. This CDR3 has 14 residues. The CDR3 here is CSVKGQVTFNEQFF. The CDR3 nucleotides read TGCAGCGTGAAGGGACAGGTTACGTTTAACGAGCAGTTCTTC.

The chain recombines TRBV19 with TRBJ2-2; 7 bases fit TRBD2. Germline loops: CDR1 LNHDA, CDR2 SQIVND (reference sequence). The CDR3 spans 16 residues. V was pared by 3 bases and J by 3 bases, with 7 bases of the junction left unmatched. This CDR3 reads CASSMGRVLDTGELFF. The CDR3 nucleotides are TGTGCCAGTAGTATGGGGAGGGTCTTGGACACCGGGGAGCTGTTTTTT. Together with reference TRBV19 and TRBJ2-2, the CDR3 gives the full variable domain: DGGITQSPKYLFRKEGQNVTLSCEQNLNHDAMYWYRQDPGQGLRLIYYSQIVNDFQKGDIAEGYSVSREKKESFPLTVTSAQKNPTAFYLCASSMGRVLDTGELFFGEGSRLTVL.

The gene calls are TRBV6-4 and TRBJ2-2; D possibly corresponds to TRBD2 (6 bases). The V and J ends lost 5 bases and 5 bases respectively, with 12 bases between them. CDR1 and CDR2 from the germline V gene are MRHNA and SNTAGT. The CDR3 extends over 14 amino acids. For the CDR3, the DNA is TGTGCCAGCAGTTCGGGGGAGGAAACCGGGGAGCTGTTTTTT. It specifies CASSSGEETGELFF.

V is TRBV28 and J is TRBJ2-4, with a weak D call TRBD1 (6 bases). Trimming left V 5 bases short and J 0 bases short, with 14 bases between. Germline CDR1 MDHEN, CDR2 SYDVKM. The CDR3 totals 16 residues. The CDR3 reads CASSIHGQLAKNIQYF. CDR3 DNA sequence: TGTGCCAGCAGTATCCACGGACAGTTAGCCAAAAACATTCAGTACTTC.

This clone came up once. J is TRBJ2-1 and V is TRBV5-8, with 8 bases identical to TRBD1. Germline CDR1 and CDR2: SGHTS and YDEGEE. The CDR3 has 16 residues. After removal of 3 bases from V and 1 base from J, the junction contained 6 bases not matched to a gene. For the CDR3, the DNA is TGTGCCAGCAGCTCGACAGGGGCCGGGTCCTACAATGAGCAGTTCTTC. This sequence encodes CASSSTGAGSYNEQFF.

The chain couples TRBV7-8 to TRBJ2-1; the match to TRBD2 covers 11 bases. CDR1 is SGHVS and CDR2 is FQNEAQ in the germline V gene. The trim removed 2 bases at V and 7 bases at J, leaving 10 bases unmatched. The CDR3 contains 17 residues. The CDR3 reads CASSLSSGGAGVNEQFF. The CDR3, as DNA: TGTGCCAGCAGCTTAAGTAGCGGGGGGGCGGGCGTGAATGAGCAGTTCTTC.

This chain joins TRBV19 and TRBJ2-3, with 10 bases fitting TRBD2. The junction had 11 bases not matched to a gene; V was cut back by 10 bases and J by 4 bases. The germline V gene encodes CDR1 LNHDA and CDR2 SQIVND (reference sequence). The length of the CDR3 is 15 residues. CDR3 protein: CAISQSGRAADTQYF. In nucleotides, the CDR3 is TGTGCCATTTCACAAAGCGGGAGGGCCGCAGATACGCAGTATTTT.

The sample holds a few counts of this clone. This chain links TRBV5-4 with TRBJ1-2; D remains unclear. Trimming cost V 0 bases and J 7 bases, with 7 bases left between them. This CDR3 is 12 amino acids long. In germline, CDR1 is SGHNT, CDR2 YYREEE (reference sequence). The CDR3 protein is CASSLGAGGYTF. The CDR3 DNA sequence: TGTGCCAGCAGCTTGGGAGCAGGTGGCTACACCTTC.